A selection of T cell receptor beta chains follows, all from one sample in a study of T cell repertoires in aging, cancer and after chemotherapy. TCRdb redid the calling of the multiplex PCR reads with MiXCR, one entry per CDR3 protein. Here the sample spans about 12,000 distinct CDR3 sequences, approximately 21% being singletons. Sequenced sample: blood. The receptors come from a human donor in good health. Each CDR3 is given with its conserved first and last residue. D genes are given only for firm matches. Only part of the rows carry a size: once, few, many, or a class if the clone is expanded.

j_call d_call clone_size v_call cdr3_nt cdr3_aa
TRBJ2-1 TRBD1 few TRBV24-1 TGTGCCACCAGTGATACGACAGGGGGCAGTGGGTCCTACAATGAGCAGTTCTTC CATSDTTGGSGSYNEQFF
TRBJ1-2 NA few TRBV6-5 TGTGCCAGCAGTTATGGGCCTTACTATGGCTACACCTTC CASSYGPYYGYTF
TRBJ1-1 TRBD1 medium-sized TRBV7-2 TGTGCCAGCAGCCGACAGGGGAACACTGAAGCTTTCTTT CASSRQGNTEAFF
TRBJ2-1 TRBD2 NA TRBV5-6 TGTGCCAGCAGCGCCGGGACTAGCCCTACCTACAATGAGCAGTTCTTC CASSAGTSPTYNEQFF
TRBJ2-1 TRBD2 medium-sized TRBV6-1 TGTGCCAGCAGTGTCGCAGGAGCGGGGGGAATCAATGAGCAGTTCTTC CASSVAGAGGINEQFF
TRBJ1-2 TRBD1 NA TRBV5-1 TGCGCCAGCAGGGCGATGACAGGGGATAACTATGGCTACACCTTC CASRAMTGDNYGYTF
TRBJ2-3 NA NA TRBV5-1 TGCGCCAGCAGCTTGGAAGGGACAGATACGCAGTATTTT CASSLEGTDTQYF
TRBJ2-1 TRBD2 NA TRBV4-1 TGCGCCAGCAGCCAGTCCGGGACTAGCGTTTACAATGAGCAGTTCTTC CASSQSGTSVYNEQFF
TRBJ2-2 NA NA TRBV5-5 TGTGCCAGCAGCTTTAGAGGAAACACCGGGGAGCTGTTTTTT CASSFRGNTGELFF
TRBJ1-4 TRBD1 NA TRBV6-2/TRBV6-3 TGTGCCAGCAGCGCTGGGACAGTACCTAGGGGGGAAAAACTGTTTTTT CASSAGTVPRGEKLFF
TRBJ2-1 NA medium-sized TRBV19 TGTGCCAGTAGTATGCGGGGGCGATACAATGAGCAGTTCTTC CASSMRGRYNEQFF
TRBJ2-4 NA NA TRBV19 TGTGCCAGTAATCTAGGGGCCAAAAACATTCAGTACTTC CASNLGAKNIQYF